This TCR beta chain was sequenced in a study of OX40 agonist ivuxolimab in advanced cancers. Turning to the study itself: The dose of intravenous ivuxolimab that patients received every 2 weeks ranged from 0.01 to 10 mg/kg.

With respect to this clone: No antigen is known for it.

Profiling relied on immunoSEQ multiplex PCR, and the TCRdb table lists in-frame clones only, not all of them. The sample holds roughly 13,000 clones, around nine tenths seen once. Per the germline V gene, CDR1 is SGHDT and CDR2 is YYEEEE. The length of the CDR3 is 14 residues. Trimming removed 0 bases from V and 1 base from J, with 7 bases in between. Points from the study as a whole: Within 6 weeks, CD4+ and CD8+ blood T cells expanded clonally at 0.1 to 3.0 mg/kg. The average count of expanded clones was higher among CD8+ T cells than among CD4+.

The chain uses TRBV5-6 and TRBJ1-1; D perhaps matches TRBD1 (5 bases). This sequence was found in an adult with an advanced solid tumor such as melanoma, head and neck, liver or kidney cancer. This sample comprised CD4+ or CD8+ T cells sorted from blood, obtained in a trial of the OX40 agonist ivuxolimab. Here the CDR3 reads CASSLERGNTEAFF. The CDR3 DNA reads TGTGCCAGCAGCTTGGAAAGGGGGAACACTGAAGCTTTCTTT.